This T cell receptor (beta chain) was recovered during a study of read filtering for tumor transcriptome and immune sequencing. Study-level findings and limits: RNA-seq captured clonotypes less deeply and reliably than IR-seq.

Note on this clonotype: Its antigen is currently unknown. One junction end does not reproduce the germline sequence, and a read error may be involved.

From 300 to 400 ng of RNA, a library with molecular barcoded alpha/delta and beta/gamma adaptors was made. TCRdb reprocessed the reads via MiXCR and lists one record per CDR3 protein. The sample carries tens of thousands of distinct CDR3 sequences, approximately 18% recorded once. Sequenced: a population of CD138-negative cells sorted from bone marrow. The sequence was collected from a donor at least 40 years old with multiple myeloma.

CDR3 coding DNA: TGCGCCAGCAGCCTTAGCGGGATGGAGACCCAGTGCTTC. It codes for CASSLSGMETQCF. The rearrangement links TRBV4-3 to TRBJ2-5; 8 positions agree with TRBD2. Germline lookup yields CDR1 LGHNA and CDR2 YSLEER. The CDR3 loop spans 13 amino acids.